Listed below are T cell receptor beta chains from one sample, sequenced in a study of shared clonotypes between healthy human individuals. Generated by immunoSEQ multiplex PCR, the TCRdb table keeps only in-frame clones and is missing some. This table holds about a million clones, approximately 76% found once. Sequencing used memory CD4+ T cells sorted from blood. The receptors here all came from a man aged 18 to 30 in good health. The CDR3 runs from the conserved cysteine through the conserved F or W.

J: TRBJ2-3; V: TRBV7-2; CDR3: CASSLGGGLAGGTDTQYF
J: TRBJ2-5; V: TRBV4-2; CDR3: CASSRTGEETQYF
J: TRBJ2-3; V: TRBV11-3; CDR3: CASSFTGTASDTQYF
J: TRBJ2-3; V: TRBV18; CDR3: CASSPSGGTDTQYF
J: TRBJ1-2; V: TRBV19; CDR3: CASSRNTGSGYGYTF
J: TRBJ2-3; V: TRBV5-1; CDR3: CASSLSPLVNPTDTQYF
J: TRBJ2-3; V: TRBV28; CDR3: CATAAGRNTDTQYF
J: TRBJ2-7; V: TRBV30; CDR3: CAWSGGLAGASTYEQYF
J: TRBJ2-1; V: TRBV9; CDR3: CASSTRDYGEQFF
J: TRBJ2-5; V: TRBV2; CDR3: CASRDSGLIQETQYF